This T cell receptor beta chain was recovered during a study of T cells in localized non-small cell lung cancer. Study-wide results and caveats: There were a median roughly 60 of the top 100 tumor clones appearing in adjacent lung. T cell clonality was highest in uninvolved adjacent lung, above tumor.

Only in-frame clones appear in the TCRdb table, and some are missing; sequencing was by immunoSEQ multiplex PCR. Among 25,000 to 30,000 clones, 92% were seen once, and the ten largest hold over 3.5%. Germline CDR1 and CDR2: SGHDT and YYEEEE. Trimming removed 2 bases from V and 2 bases from J, with 11 bases in between. This CDR3 region has 15 residues. Details on this clone: Its antigen is still unknown.

Sequencing used peripheral blood mononuclear cells, obtained before any cancer treatment. V is TRBV5-6 and J is TRBJ2-1; D ambiguous. The sequence was obtained from a woman between 35 and 75 years old with stage III lung adenocarcinoma. CDR3 coding DNA: TGTGCCAGCAGCTTAGGACCTTCCCCCTACAATGAGCAGTTCTTC. Its protein is CASSLGPSPYNEQFF.